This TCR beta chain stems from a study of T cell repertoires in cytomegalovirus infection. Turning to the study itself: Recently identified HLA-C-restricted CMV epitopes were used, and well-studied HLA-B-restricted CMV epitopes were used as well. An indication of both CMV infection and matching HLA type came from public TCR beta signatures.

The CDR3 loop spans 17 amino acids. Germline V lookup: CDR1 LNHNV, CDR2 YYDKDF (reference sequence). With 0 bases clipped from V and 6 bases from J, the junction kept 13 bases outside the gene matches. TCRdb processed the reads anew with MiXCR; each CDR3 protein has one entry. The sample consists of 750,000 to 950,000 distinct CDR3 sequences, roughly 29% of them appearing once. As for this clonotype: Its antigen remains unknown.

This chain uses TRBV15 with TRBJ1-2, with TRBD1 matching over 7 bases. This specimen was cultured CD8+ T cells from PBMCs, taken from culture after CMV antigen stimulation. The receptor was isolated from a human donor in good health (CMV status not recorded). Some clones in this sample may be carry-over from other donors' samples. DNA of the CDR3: TGTGCCACCAGCAGAGATTTCAACCCACGGCAGGGGGATGGCTACACCTTC. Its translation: CATSRDFNPRQGDGYTF.